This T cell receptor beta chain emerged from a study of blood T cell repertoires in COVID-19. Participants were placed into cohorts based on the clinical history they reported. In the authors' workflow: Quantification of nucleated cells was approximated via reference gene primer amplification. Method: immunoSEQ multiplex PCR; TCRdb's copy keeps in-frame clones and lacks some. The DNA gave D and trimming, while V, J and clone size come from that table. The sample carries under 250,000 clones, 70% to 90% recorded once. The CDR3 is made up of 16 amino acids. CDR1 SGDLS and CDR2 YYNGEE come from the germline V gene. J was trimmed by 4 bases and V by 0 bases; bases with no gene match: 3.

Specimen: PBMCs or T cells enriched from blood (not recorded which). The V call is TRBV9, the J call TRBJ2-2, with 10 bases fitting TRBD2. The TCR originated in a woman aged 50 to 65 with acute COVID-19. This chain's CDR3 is CASSVVAGGFTGELFF. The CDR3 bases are TGTGCCAGCAGCGTAGTAGCGGGGGGTTTCACCGGGGAGCTGTTTTTT. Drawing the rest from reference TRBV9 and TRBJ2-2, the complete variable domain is DSGVTQTPKHLITATGQRVTLRCSPRSGDLSVYWYQQSLDQGLQFLIQYYNGEERAKGNILERFSAQQFPDLHSELNLSSLELGDSALYFCASSVVAGGFTGELFFGEGSRLTVL.